The clone carrying this T cell receptor (beta chain) was recorded at least ten times. The time point was: healthy volunteer bleed at 2 weeks. Total RNA extraction was carried out from unfractionated whole blood. The data stem from a study of human T cells and chemical hapten exposure. TCRdb itself ran the RACE reads through MiXCR, one entry per CDR3 protein. There are approximately 45,000 distinct CDR3 sequences in the sample; roughly 4.5% occur only once, and roughly 1.6% lies in the top ten. The CDR3 is made up of 15 amino acids. With 1 base removed from V and 3 bases from J, the gap between germline ends came to 12 bases. CDR1 and CDR2 (germline): SNHLY, FYNNEI.

Specimen: whole blood. This receptor was taken from a female donor in good health. Some clones in this sample may be carry-over from other donors' samples. The chain is built from TRBV2 and TRBJ1-2; D call uncertain. The CDR3 sequence: CASSEEGSRDYGYTF. The CDR3 DNA sequence: TGTGCCAGCAGTGAAGAAGGGTCGAGAGACTATGGCTACACCTTC. Full variable domain (missing parts from reference TRBV2 and TRBJ1-2): EPEVTQTPSHQVTQMGQEVILRCVPISNHLYFYWYRQILGQKVEFLVSFYNNEISEKSEIFDDQFSVERPDGSNFTLKIRSTKLEDSAMYFCASSEEGSRDYGYTFGSGTRLTVV.